This TCR beta chain was documented in a study of cytomegalovirus exposure and HLA in healthy donors. General study results and limits: Some TCR beta chains (around 180 of them) were listed as cytomegalovirus-associated. The finding came from a later analysis; first-cohort TCR clusters tended to co-occur in the 90 to 150 validation repertoires.

The CDR3 covers 11 residues. Germline V lookup: CDR1 DFQATT, CDR2 SNEGSKA (reference sequence). The donors formed part of the roughly 120-subject validation cohort, distinct from the roughly 620-subject first cohort. Sequenced by immunoSEQ multiplex PCR; TCRdb stores in-frame clones only, minus some. The sample carries approximately 59,000 clones, 92% recorded once. In the case of this clone: Its target is unknown.

The source is a young man in good health and CMV-seropositive. The specimen sequenced was PBMCs. The V and J genes are TRBV20-1 and TRBJ2-7; TRBD2 is a possible D gene (5 bases). CDR3 in DNA: TGCAGCCCGGCCCGGGGCTACGAGCAGTACTTC. Translating gives CSPARGYEQYF.